This TCR beta chain derives from a study of cytomegalovirus exposure and HLA in healthy donors. Whole-study results and caveats: A later analysis reportedly found fewer N-insertions in an Asian-associated ancestry cluster than the roughly 680-donor mean. In a later analysis, TCR beta V- and J-gene trimming was associated with a missense DCLRE1C variant. Immune exposure data for these donors was limited to CMV serostatus.

The PCR employed 60 Vbeta primers together with 13 Jbeta primers. Using immunoSEQ multiplex PCR, the repertoire was profiled, and TCRdb retains in-frame clones only, with some absent. The sample carries roughly 110,000 clones, 65% to 85% recorded once. In regard to this clone: As yet, its antigen is unknown.

The V end was cut by 0 bases, the J end by 1 base, with 9 bases between. Germline values: CDR1 LGHNA, CDR2 YNFKEQ. The CDR3 contains 15 residues. Specimen: PBMCs. V gene TRBV4-2 combines with J gene TRBJ1-1; D perhaps matches TRBD1 (6 bases). The source is a young man in good health and CMV-seronegative. CDR3 DNA: TGTGCCAGCAGCCAAGATCTGGGACAGAACACTGAAGCTTTCTTT. Residues: CASSQDLGQNTEAFF.